This is a list of T cell receptor beta chains from one sample in a study of molecular identifiers for immune sequencing clone quantification. Using its own MiXCR run on the PCR reads, TCRdb lists one record per CDR3 protein. The table shows about 70,000 distinct CDR3 sequences, with about a sixth occurring only once. Sequencing was done on a sample of naive CD8+ T cells from blood, with Jurkat cell RNA spiked in. The receptors derive from a human donor in good health. Some libraries in this study had Jurkat cell RNA spiked in. CDR3s include the opening cysteine and the closing phenylalanine or tryptophan. The D gene is left open where the match is weak. Size values are once, few and many counts, or a class for expanded clones, and some rows have none.

many | TRBD2 | TRBJ2-2 | TRBV6-2/TRBV6-3 | TGTGCCAGCAGCCCTCGCGCAGGACTAGCGGGAGAAGCCGGGGAGCTGTTTTTT | CASSPRAGLAGEAGELFF
many | TRBD2 | TRBJ2-1 | TRBV27 | TGTGCCAGCAGTTTGGGACTAGCGGGGGCTTCCTACAATGAGCAGTTCTTC | CASSLGLAGASYNEQFF
many | . | TRBJ1-3 | TRBV4-3 | TGCGCCAGCAGCCAAGACTCCTTAGGGACACACTCTGGAAACACCATATATTTT | CASSQDSLGTHSGNTIYF
many | TRBD1 | TRBJ1-5 | TRBV3-1 | TGTGCCAGCAGCCAAGGTCCGGGACAGGGACTTGATAGCAATCAGCCCCAGCATTTT | CASSQGPGQGLDSNQPQHF
many | TRBD2 | TRBJ2-1 | TRBV20-1 | TGCAGTGCTAGAGTTTCCAGGACTAGCGGGAGGCTCTCCTACAATGAGCAGTTCTTC | CSARVSRTSGRLSYNEQFF
many | . | TRBJ2-7 | TRBV11-2 | TGTGCCAGCAGCTCGCCGGACGGGCTAGTCTACGAGCAGTACTTC | CASSSPDGLVYEQYF
many | . | TRBJ2-7 | TRBV20-1 | TGCAGTGCTAGAGATCAAGGCCCCCGGAGGCCCTACGAGCAGTACTTC | CSARDQGPRRPYEQYF
. | TRBD2 | TRBJ2-1 | TRBV19 | TGTGCCAGTAGTATTGGTCTAGCGGGATACAATGAGCAGTTCTTC | CASSIGLAGYNEQFF
. | TRBD1 | TRBJ2-2 | TRBV5-6 | TGTGCCAGCAGCTTGGCCCGGGACAGGCCTTCACTCGGGGAGCTGTTTTTT | CASSLARDRPSLGELFF
many | TRBD2 | TRBJ2-2 | TRBV6-5 | TGTGCCAGAGATTATAGCGGGAGAATAAGGGACGGGGAGCTGTTTTTT | CARDYSGRIRDGELFF
. | . | TRBJ1-2 | TRBV29-1 | TGCAGCGTTGCCCAAACCTCCGGGGGACGGTGGGATGGCTACACCTTC | CSVAQTSGGRWDGYTF
many | . | TRBJ2-5 | TRBV14 | TGTGCCAGCAGCCCGCTGAATTCAGAGACCCAGTACTTC | CASSPLNSETQYF
many | . | TRBJ2-1 | TRBV7-2 | TGTGCCAGCAGCCCCCTGGGCGGGCCTTACAATGAGCAGTTCTTC | CASSPLGGPYNEQFF
many | . | TRBJ1-4 | TRBV7-2 | TGTGCCAGCAGCAGGGGGTTACGGCTGGGGGAAAAACTGTTTTTT | CASSRGLRLGEKLFF
many | . | TRBJ1-1 | TRBV6-5 | TGTGCCAGCAGTTACGGTGGCACTGAAGCTTTCTTT | CASSYGGTEAFF
many | TRBD2 | TRBJ2-7 | TRBV5-4 | TGTGCCAGCAGCGCAATCCTAGCGGGAGGCAACGAGCAGTACTTC | CASSAILAGGNEQYF
many | TRBD1 | TRBJ2-2 | TRBV4-1 | TGCGCCAGCAGGCTCTCCGACAGGGGATTTTTTACCGGGGAGCTGTTTTTT | CASRLSDRGFFTGELFF
many | TRBD2 | TRBJ2-1 | TRBV5-1 | TGCGCCAGCAGCCGTGGACTAGCGGGAGGGCCAAACAACAATGAGCAGTTCTTC | CASSRGLAGGPNNNEQFF
. | . | TRBJ2-1 | TRBV28 | TGTGCCAGCAGTCCTCGTCGTCAAGAGCAGTTCTTC | CASSPRRQEQFF
many | TRBD1 | TRBJ2-5 | TRBV7-6 | TGTGCCAGCAGCTTAGAGCGGCGACAGGGACAAGAGTCCCAGTACTTC | CASSLERRQGQESQYF
many | TRBD2 | TRBJ2-2 | TRBV7-9 | TGTGCCAGCAGCCACGGACTAGCGGGAGTATCCGGGGAGCTGTTTTTT | CASSHGLAGVSGELFF
many | TRBD2 | TRBJ2-3 | TRBV2 | TGTGCCAGCAGTGATCCCGCGGCTAGCGGGAGCACAGATACGCAGTATTTT | CASSDPAASGSTDTQYF